The 27 T cell receptor beta chains presented below share a single source sample, sequenced in a study of T cell responses to AZD1222 COVID-19 vaccine. Assay: immunoSEQ multiplex PCR; the TCRdb copy retains only in-frame clones and omits some. This sample has under 200,000 clones, with 92% found just once. Sequenced here: peripheral blood, sampled 28 days after the second AZD1222 dose. The source is an adult who received the AZD1222 COVID-19 vaccine.

V usage is TRBV7-3 and J usage is TRBJ2-2; TRBD2 matches at 8 bases. The CDR3 is 14 residues long. Germline V gives CDR1 SGHTA, CDR2 FQGTGA. V lost 5 bases and J lost 7; bases outside the gene matches: 6. CDR3 amino acids: CASSGAGTSGELFF. Here the CDR3 DNA reads TGTGCCAGCAGCGGCGCCGGGACTAGCGGGGAGCTGTTTTTT.

V is TRBV19 and J is TRBJ2-7; D may be TRBD1 (5 bases). V lost 2 bases and J lost 2, with 10 bases in between. This CDR3 is built from 14 residues. Germline assignment: CDR1 LNHDA and CDR2 SQIVND (reference sequence). CDR3 DNA sequence: TGTGCCAGTAGTATATGGCCAGGGACCTACGAGCAGTACTTC. It codes for CASSIWPGTYEQYF. Complete variable domain (other parts from reference TRBV19 and TRBJ2-7): DGGITQSPKYLFRKEGQNVTLSCEQNLNHDAMYWYRQDPGQGLRLIYYSQIVNDFQKGDIAEGYSVSREKKESFPLTVTSAQKNPTAFYLCASSIWPGTYEQYFGPGTRLTVT.

The count of this clone is one. This chain connects TRBV2 to TRBJ1-1, with D possibly being TRBD1 (6 bases). Germline CDR1 reads SNHLY; CDR2 reads FYNNEI. CDR3 length: 14 amino acids. Trimming removed 4 bases from V and 4 bases from J, with 13 bases in between. In DNA form, the CDR3 reads TGTGCCAGCAGTGGGGGGCGGGGACCCACTGAAGCTTTCTTT. This sequence encodes CASSGGRGPTEAFF.

The rearrangement joins TRBV4-2 to TRBJ2-1; TRBD2 agrees at 10 bases. CDR3 length: 18 amino acids. The V segment lost 0 bases and the J segment 1 base; nucleotides outside the gene matches: 6. The germline CDR1 and CDR2 sequences are LGHNA and YNFKEQ. DNA for the CDR3: TGTGCCAGCAGCCAAGATTGGTCAGCGGGGGGGTCCTACAATGAGCAGTTCTTC. It translates to CASSQDWSAGGSYNEQFF.

This chain's CDR3 is CASSQAGGPGDTQYF. The CDR3 region has the DNA TGCGCCAGCAGCCAAGCGGGGGGCCCAGGAGATACGCAGTATTTT. This chain links TRBV4-1 with TRBJ2-3; a possible D gene is TRBD2 (7 bases). The CDR3 runs 15 residues. Germline CDR1 and CDR2: MGHRA and YSYEKL. The V and J ends lost 1 base and 5 bases respectively, with 13 bases between them.

V and J are TRBV7-3 and TRBJ1-1, with TRBD1 as a possible D gene (6 bases). Trimming pared 2 bases from V and 6 bases from J, leaving 10 bases between. The CDR3 has 13 amino acids. The germline V gene encodes CDR1 SGHTA and CDR2 FQGTGA. The CDR3 spells CASSLGRGPEAFF. The CDR3 DNA reads as TGTGCCAGCAGCTTAGGCAGGGGACCTGAAGCTTTCTTT.

The rearrangement uses TRBV9 and TRBJ2-5, with D perhaps TRBD1 (5 bases). Germline loops: CDR1 SGDLS, CDR2 YYNGEE. The germline V and J ends were trimmed by 0 bases and 2 bases, with 11 bases remaining between them. CDR3 size: 15 residues. The DNA of the CDR3 is TGTGCCAGCAGCGTAGGCCCCCAGGGACAAGAGACCCAGTACTTC. Amino acids: CASSVGPQGQETQYF.

The V and J genes are TRBV6-6 and TRBJ2-3; TRBD1 might be the D (6 bases). Germline V gene lookup returns CDR1 MNHNY and CDR2 SVGAGI (reference sequence). V was pared by 6 bases and J by 2 bases, with 15 bases between. The CDR3 runs to 15 residues. The CDR3 nucleotides read TGTGCCAGCAGCCCCCAACAGGGCACCACAGATACGCAGTATTTT. Protein product: CASSPQQGTTDTQYF.

This chain links TRBV6-4 with TRBJ1-3; the D gene is possibly TRBD1 (6 bases). Germline CDR1 MRHNA, CDR2 SNTAGT. The CDR3 covers 16 residues. V dropped 0 bases and J dropped 4 bases, with 13 bases sitting between them. The CDR3 here is CASSDSRGVSGNTIYF. DNA of the CDR3: TGTGCCAGCAGTGACTCGAGGGGGGTGAGCGGAAACACCATATATTTT.

The chain links TRBV27 to TRBJ2-1, with TRBD1 matching over 8 bases. Germline V gives CDR1 MNHEY, CDR2 SMNVEV (reference sequence). The CDR3 is 14 amino acids. Trimming took 7 bases from V and 7 from J; bases not matched to a gene: 9. The CDR3: CASTRGTGGNEQFF. Here the CDR3 DNA reads TGTGCCAGCACCCGGGGTACAGGGGGGAATGAGCAGTTCTTC.

Concerning this clone: Other DNA sequences of this sample code for an identical CDR3. V usage is TRBV12-3 or TRBV12-4 and J usage is TRBJ2-7; 7 bases map to TRBD2. V trimming: 0 bases; J trimming: 4 bases; junction bases outside the gene matches: 0. The CDR3 is 13 residues long. This CDR3 is CASSLAGGYEQYF. CDR3 sequence (DNA): TGTGCCAGCAGTTTAGCGGGGGGGTACGAGCAGTACTTC.

The chain joins TRBV3-1 (or the pseudogene TRBV3-2) to TRBJ1-1; 7 nucleotides line up with TRBD1. V was pared by 3 bases and J by 4 bases, with 11 bases of the junction left unmatched. CDR1 is LGHDT, CDR2 YNNKEL, per germline (reference sequence). The CDR3 totals 16 residues. The CDR3 loop is CASSQMGSRGRTEAFF. CDR3 in DNA: TGTGCCAGCAGCCAGATGGGATCAAGGGGGCGCACTGAAGCTTTCTTT.

J is TRBJ1-1 and V is TRBV9; D not resolved. This CDR3 region has 14 residues. Germline assignment: CDR1 SGDLS and CDR2 YYNGEE. V lost 4 bases, J lost 5 bases, and 15 bases lay in between. The CDR3 coding sequence is TGTGCCAGCAGCTCTCAACATGGCGGGACTGAAGCTTTCTTT. It encodes CASSSQHGGTEAFF.

This chain connects TRBV14 to TRBJ1-1; D unclear. V lost 1 base to trimming and J lost 0 bases, with 9 bases between them. This CDR3 is 15 amino acids long. In germline, CDR1 is SGHDN, CDR2 FVKESK. The CDR3 nucleotides are TGTGCCAGCAGCCAAGGCCCGAATCTGAACACTGAAGCTTTCTTT. Protein sequence: CASSQGPNLNTEAFF.

The chain joins TRBV19 to TRBJ2-5; a weak D match, TRBD2 (6 bases). The CDR3 runs to 16 residues. The germline V and J ends were trimmed by 10 bases and 3 bases, with 24 bases remaining between them. Per germline, CDR1 LNHDA and CDR2 SQIVND (reference sequence). The DNA for the CDR3 is TGTGCCACCGACGGCCTAGCGCAGGGCCTGGAAGAGACCCAGTACTTC. Amino acids: CATDGLAQGLEETQYF.

V gene TRBV6-6 combines with J gene TRBJ1-6; D is unclear. This CDR3 is 13 amino acids long. CDR1 is MNHNY and CDR2 is SVGAGI in the germline V gene (reference sequence). With 7 bases removed from V and 9 bases from J, the gap between germline ends came to 13 bases. CDR3: CASTPLSGSPLHF. For the CDR3, the DNA is TGTGCCAGCACTCCCCTTTCCGGTTCACCCCTCCACTTT.

The CDR3 DNA reads TGTGCCAGCAGTTTTTACGGCGACACCATATATTTT. This encodes CASSFYGDTIYF. V is TRBV12-3 or TRBV12-4 and J is TRBJ1-3; D gene unclear. Trimming removed 3 bases at V and 8 bases at J, with 8 bases between. The CDR3 totals 12 residues.

This clone was recorded only once. The chain recombines TRBV28 with TRBJ1-3; unclear D gene. The germline V gene encodes CDR1 MDHEN and CDR2 SYDVKM. V was pared by 5 bases and J by 1 base, with 12 bases between. The CDR3 totals 15 residues. The CDR3 sequence is CASSPGRRSGNTIYF. The CDR3 DNA reads as TGTGCCAGCAGTCCGGGCAGGAGGTCTGGAAACACCATATATTTT.

The chain joins TRBV2 to TRBJ1-6; the match to TRBD1 covers 8 bases. The trim removed 6 bases at V and 9 bases at J, leaving 7 bases unmatched. Looked up from germline, CDR1 is SNHLY and CDR2 is FYNNEI. CDR3 length: 14 amino acids. CDR3 nucleotides: TGTGCCAGCAGACCCGGGACAGGTTCTTCACCCCTCCACTTT. This translates into CASRPGTGSSPLHF.

This rearrangement joins TRBV5-5 to TRBJ1-6; 12 bases map to TRBD1. The V gene end was trimmed by 3 bases and the J gene end by 6 bases; junction bases not matched to a gene: 10. CDR1 is SGHKS and CDR2 is YYEKEE in the germline V gene (reference sequence). This CDR3 is built from 18 residues. CDR3 protein: CASSWSGQGAGSNSPLHF. The CDR3 DNA reads as TGTGCCAGCAGCTGGTCGGGACAGGGGGCAGGAAGTAATTCACCCCTCCACTTT.

This chain joins TRBV14 and TRBJ2-1, with D hard to call. The CDR3 length is 13 residues. From germline, CDR1 is SGHDN and CDR2 FVKESK. The V end was cut by 2 bases, the J end by 3 bases, with 5 bases between. CDR3 bases: TGTGCCAGCAGCCAACCCAACTACAATGAGCAGTTCTTC. Protein: CASSQPNYNEQFF.

This sequence joins TRBV25-1 and TRBJ1-6; TRBD1 might be the D (6 bases). Germline V lookup: CDR1 MGHDK, CDR2 SYGVNS. This CDR3 comprises 14 residues. The V end lost 8 bases, the J end lost 7 bases, and 15 bases lay between the germline ends. CDR3 DNA sequence: TGTGCCAGCCGAGCCGGGGACAACAATTCACCCCTCCACTTT. It yields the protein CASRAGDNNSPLHF.

This chain links TRBV11-3 with TRBJ2-3, with D perhaps TRBD1 (6 bases). CDR3 length: 13 residues. Germline V gene lookup returns CDR1 SGHNT and CDR2 YENEEA. The ends were cut back, 4 bases at V and 3 bases at J, with 8 bases in the middle. As DNA, the CDR3 is TGTGCCAGCAGCTCACAGGGTACAGATACGCAGTATTTT. It encodes CASSSQGTDTQYF.

The V gene is TRBV3-1 (or the pseudogene TRBV3-2), the J gene TRBJ2-7, with D perhaps matching TRBD1 (6 bases). CDR3 size: 14 residues. Trimming shortened V by 1 base and J by 5 bases, and 12 bases separated the two germline ends. Germline-derived CDR1 and CDR2 are LGHDT and YNNKEL (reference sequence). The CDR3 DNA sequence: TGTGCCAGCAGCCAAGGTGACAGGTCCCACGAGCAGTACTTC. As protein: CASSQGDRSHEQYF.

The CDR3 reads CASRRATEAFF. In nucleotides, the CDR3 is TGTGCCAGCAGGCGGGCAACTGAAGCTTTCTTT. The J gene is TRBJ1-1, the V gene TRBV2, with D hard to call. V was pared by 6 bases and J by 5 bases, with 7 bases between. The CDR3 is 11 residues long. Germline V CDR1 and CDR2: SNHLY, FYNNEI.

This clone has a handful of counts. V and J are TRBV6-4 and TRBJ2-2; D possibly corresponds to TRBD2 (6 bases). The V gene lost 4 bases and the J gene lost 4 bases, with 16 bases spanning the gap. In germline, CDR1 is MRHNA, CDR2 SNTAGT. CDR3 size: 16 residues. CDR3 sequence: CASSVAPGVGTGELFF. CDR3 sequence (DNA): TGTGCCAGCAGTGTAGCCCCGGGGGTCGGCACCGGGGAGCTGTTTTTT.

The V call is TRBV7-3, the J call TRBJ1-1; D ambiguous. The CDR3 sequence is 13 residues long. The ends were cut back, 2 bases at V and 1 base at J, with 5 bases in the middle. The germline gives CDR1 SGHTA, CDR2 FQGTGA. The DNA of the CDR3 is TGTGCCAGCAGCTTATGGGAGAACACTGAAGCTTTCTTT. This sequence encodes CASSLWENTEAFF.